Given below is one T cell receptor beta chain in context. V was pared by 2 bases and J by 7 bases, with 17 bases between. The CDR3 loop spans 16 amino acids. Germline values: CDR1 ENHRY, CDR2 SYGVKD. This sample was included in a study of control samples from healthy donors and cancer patients. TCRdb's table, derived via immunoSEQ multiplex PCR, lists solely in-frame clones and lacks some. The table lists more than 85,000 clones, about four fifths of them singletons. The rearrangement joins TRBV10-3 to TRBJ1-4, with TRBD1 as a possible D gene (5 bases). The receptor was isolated from a woman aged 50 to 60 in good health. The sample consisted of blood. The CDR3 reads CAISEPGAKGREKLFF. For the CDR3, the DNA is TGTGCCATCAGTGAGCCCGGGGCCAAAGGTCGTGAAAAACTGTTTTTT.